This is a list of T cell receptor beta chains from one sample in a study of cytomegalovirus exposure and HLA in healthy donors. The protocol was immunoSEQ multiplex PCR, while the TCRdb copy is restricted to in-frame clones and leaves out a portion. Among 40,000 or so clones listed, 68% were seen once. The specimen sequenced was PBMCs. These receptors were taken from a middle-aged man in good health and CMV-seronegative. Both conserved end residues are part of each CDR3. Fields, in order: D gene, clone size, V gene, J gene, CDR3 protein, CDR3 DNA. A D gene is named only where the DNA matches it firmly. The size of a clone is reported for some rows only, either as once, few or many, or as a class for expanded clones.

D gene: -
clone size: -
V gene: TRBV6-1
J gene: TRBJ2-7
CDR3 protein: CASSEAPEAGAYEQYF
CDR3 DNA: TGTGCCAGCAGTGAAGCGCCCGAGGCGGGCGCCTACGAGCAGTACTTC

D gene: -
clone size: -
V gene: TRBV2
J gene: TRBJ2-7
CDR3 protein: CASSEIQGGTYEQYF
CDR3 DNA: TGTGCCAGCAGTGAAATTCAGGGGGGTACCTACGAGCAGTACTTC

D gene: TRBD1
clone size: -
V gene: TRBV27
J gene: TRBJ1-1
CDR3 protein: CASSSGGMRAFF
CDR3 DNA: TGTGCCAGCAGTTCAGGGGGCATGAGAGCTTTCTTT

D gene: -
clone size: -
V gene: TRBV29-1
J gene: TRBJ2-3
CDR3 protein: CSVCQGIPYTDTQYF
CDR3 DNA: TGCAGCGTATGCCAGGGGATCCCCTACACAGATACGCAGTATTTT

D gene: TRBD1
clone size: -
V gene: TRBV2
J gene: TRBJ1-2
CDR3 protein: CASSPRDRLYYGYTF
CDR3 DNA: TGTGCCAGCAGCCCCCGGGACAGACTATACTATGGCTACACCTTC

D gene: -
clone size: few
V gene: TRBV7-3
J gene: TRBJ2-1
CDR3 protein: CASSPGRQANEQFF
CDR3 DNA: TGTGCCAGCAGCCCAGGGAGGCAGGCAAATGAGCAGTTCTTC

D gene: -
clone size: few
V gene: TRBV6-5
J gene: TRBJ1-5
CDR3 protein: CASSYSMPGGNQPQHF
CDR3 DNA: TGTGCCAGCAGTTACTCGATGCCAGGGGGCAATCAGCCCCAGCATTTT

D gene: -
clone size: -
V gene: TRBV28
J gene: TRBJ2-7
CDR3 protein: CASSQPAGLHEQYF
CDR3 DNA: TGTGCCAGCAGTCAACCGGCAGGGCTCCACGAGCAGTACTTC

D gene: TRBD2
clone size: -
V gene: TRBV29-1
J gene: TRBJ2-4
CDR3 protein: CSVEKLAGGKNIQYF
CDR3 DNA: TGCAGCGTTGAAAAACTAGCGGGGGGGAAAAACATTCAGTACTTC

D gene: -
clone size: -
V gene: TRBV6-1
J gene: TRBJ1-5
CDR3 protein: CASREAFSNQPQHF
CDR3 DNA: TGTGCCAGCAGAGAAGCCTTTAGCAATCAGCCCCAGCATTTT

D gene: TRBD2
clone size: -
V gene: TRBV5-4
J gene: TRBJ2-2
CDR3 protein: CASSGGTSGGAYTGELFF
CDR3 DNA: TGTGCCAGCAGCGGAGGGACTAGCGGGGGTGCTTACACCGGGGAGCTGTTTTTT

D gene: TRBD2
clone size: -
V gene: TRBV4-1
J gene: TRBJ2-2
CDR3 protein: CASSQAEWGGGSTGELFF
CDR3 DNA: TGCGCCAGCAGCCAAGCAGAATGGGGCGGGGGTTCCACCGGGGAGCTGTTTTTT

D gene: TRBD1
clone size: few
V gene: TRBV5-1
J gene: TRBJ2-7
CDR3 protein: CASSLDGTAYYEQYF
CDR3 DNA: TGCGCCAGCAGCTTGGACGGGACAGCTTACTACGAGCAGTACTTC